This record concerns one T cell receptor beta chain sequence. Its antigen is as yet unknown. CD45RO-negative, CCR7-positively selected cells formed the naive CD8 fraction, excluding terminally differentiated effector memory CD45RA+ cells. TCRdb keeps only in-frame clones here, not all; method: immunoSEQ multiplex PCR. The top ten hold about 1.8% of the sample, which has around 1.9 million clones, around 93% seen once. The length of the CDR3 is 16 residues. The ends lost 5 bases at V and 5 bases at J; junction bases unmatched: 15. Germline CDR1 SQVTM, CDR2 ANQGSEA. The data are from a study of shared clonotypes between healthy human individuals. General study results and limits: Relative to their counterparts shared across all four donors, non-shared clonotypes exhibited diminished generation probabilities.

The origin of this receptor is a man between 18 and 35 years old in good health. Some clones in this sample may be carry-over from other donors' samples. J is TRBJ2-1 and V is TRBV29-1, with TRBD2 matching over 7 bases. Sample: naive CD8+ T cells from PBMCs. For the CDR3, the DNA is TGCAGCGTTTGGGGAGCTGTGGCGGGAGTGAACAATGAGCAGTTCTTC. Amino acids: CSVWGAVAGVNNEQFF.